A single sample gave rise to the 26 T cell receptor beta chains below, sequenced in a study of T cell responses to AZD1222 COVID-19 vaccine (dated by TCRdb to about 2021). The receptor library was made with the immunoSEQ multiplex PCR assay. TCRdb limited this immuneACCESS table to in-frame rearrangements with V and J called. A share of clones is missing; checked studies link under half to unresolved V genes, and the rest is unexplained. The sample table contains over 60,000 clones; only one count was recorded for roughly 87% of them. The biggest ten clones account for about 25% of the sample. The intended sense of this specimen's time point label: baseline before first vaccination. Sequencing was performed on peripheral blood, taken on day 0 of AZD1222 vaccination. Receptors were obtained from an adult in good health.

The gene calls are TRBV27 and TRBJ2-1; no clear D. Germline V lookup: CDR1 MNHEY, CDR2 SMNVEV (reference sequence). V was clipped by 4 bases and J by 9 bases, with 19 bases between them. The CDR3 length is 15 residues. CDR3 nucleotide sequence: TGTGCCAGCAGTTCCATTAACTCCCGGGTGAGTGAGCAGTTCTTC. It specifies CASSSINSRVSEQFF.

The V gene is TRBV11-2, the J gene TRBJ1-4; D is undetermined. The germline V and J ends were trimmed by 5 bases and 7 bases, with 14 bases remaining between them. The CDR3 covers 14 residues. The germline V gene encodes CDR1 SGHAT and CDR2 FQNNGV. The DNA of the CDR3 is TGTGCCAGCAGCCCGGACGTGGTCGCTGAAAAACTGTTTTTT. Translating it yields CASSPDVVAEKLFF. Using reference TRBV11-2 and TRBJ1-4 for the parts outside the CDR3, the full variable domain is EAGVAQSPRYKIIEKRQSVAFWCNPISGHATLYWYQQILGQGPKLLIQFQNNGVVDDSQLPKDRFSAERLKGVDSTLKIQPAKLEDSAVYLCASSPDVVAEKLFFGSGTQLSVL.

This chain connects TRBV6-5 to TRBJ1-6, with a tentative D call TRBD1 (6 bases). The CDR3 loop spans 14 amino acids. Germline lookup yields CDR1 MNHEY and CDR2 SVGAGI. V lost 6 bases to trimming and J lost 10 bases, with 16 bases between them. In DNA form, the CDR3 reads TGTGCCAGCAGCGTAACAGGGAGTGGATCACCCCTCCACTTT. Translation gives CASSVTGSGSPLHF.

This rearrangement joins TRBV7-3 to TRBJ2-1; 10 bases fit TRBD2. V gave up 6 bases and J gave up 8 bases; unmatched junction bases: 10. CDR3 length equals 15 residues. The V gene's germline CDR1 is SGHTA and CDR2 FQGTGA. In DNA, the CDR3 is TGTGCCAGCAGAATTAGCGGGGGGCGTGACGATGAGCAGTTCTTC. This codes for CASRISGGRDDEQFF.

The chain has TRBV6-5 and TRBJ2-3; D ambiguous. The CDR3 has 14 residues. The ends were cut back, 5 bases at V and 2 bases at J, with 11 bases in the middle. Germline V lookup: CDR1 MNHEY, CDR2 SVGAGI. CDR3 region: CASSTEDTTDTQYF. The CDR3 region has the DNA TGTGCCAGCAGTACAGAGGATACCACAGATACGCAGTATTTT.

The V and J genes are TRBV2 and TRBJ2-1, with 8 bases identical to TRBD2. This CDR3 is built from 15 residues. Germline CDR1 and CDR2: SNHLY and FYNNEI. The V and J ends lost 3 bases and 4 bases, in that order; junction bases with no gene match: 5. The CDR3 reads CASSDVAGSYNEQFF. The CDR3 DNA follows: TGTGCCAGCAGTGACGTAGCGGGGTCTTACAATGAGCAGTTCTTC.

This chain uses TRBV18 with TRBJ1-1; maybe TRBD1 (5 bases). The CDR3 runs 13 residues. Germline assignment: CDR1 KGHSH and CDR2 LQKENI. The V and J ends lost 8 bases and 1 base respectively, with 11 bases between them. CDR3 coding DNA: TGTGCCAGCGCTGACAGTAAGAACACTGAAGCTTTCTTT. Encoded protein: CASADSKNTEAFF.

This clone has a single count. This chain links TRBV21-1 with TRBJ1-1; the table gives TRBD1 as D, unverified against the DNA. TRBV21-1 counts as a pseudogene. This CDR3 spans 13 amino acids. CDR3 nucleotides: TGTGCCAGCAGAGGGACAGTCAACACTGAAGCTTTCTTT. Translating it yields CASRGTVNTEAFF.

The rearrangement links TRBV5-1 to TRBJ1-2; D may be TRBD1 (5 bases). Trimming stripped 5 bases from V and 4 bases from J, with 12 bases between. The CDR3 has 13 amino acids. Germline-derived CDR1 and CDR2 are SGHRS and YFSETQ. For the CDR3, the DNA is TGCGCCAGCAGTAGGGGAGATAGCTATGGCTACACCTTC. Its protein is CASSRGDSYGYTF.

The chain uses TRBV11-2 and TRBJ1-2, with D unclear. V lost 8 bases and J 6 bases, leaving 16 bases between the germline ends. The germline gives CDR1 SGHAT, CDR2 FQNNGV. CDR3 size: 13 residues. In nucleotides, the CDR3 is TGTGCCAGCTCCCTGACTCCCACAAATGGCTACACCTTC. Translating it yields CASSLTPTNGYTF. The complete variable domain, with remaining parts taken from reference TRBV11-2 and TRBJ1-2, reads EAGVAQSPRYKIIEKRQSVAFWCNPISGHATLYWYQQILGQGPKLLIQFQNNGVVDDSQLPKDRFSAERLKGVDSTLKIQPAKLEDSAVYLCASSLTPTNGYTFGSGTRLTVV.

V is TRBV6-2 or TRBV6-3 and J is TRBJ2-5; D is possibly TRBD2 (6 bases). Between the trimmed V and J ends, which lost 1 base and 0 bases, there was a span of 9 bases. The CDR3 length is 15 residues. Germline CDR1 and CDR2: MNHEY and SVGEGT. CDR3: CASSYYRGNQETQYF. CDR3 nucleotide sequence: TGTGCCAGCAGTTACTATCGGGGGAACCAAGAGACCCAGTACTTC.

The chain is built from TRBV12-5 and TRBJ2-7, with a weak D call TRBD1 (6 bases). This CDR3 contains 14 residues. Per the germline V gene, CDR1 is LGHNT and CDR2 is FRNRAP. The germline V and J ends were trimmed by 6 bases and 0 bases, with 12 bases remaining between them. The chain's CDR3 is CASGDTTGSYEQYF. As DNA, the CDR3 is TGTGCTAGTGGCGATACGACAGGCTCCTACGAGCAGTACTTC.

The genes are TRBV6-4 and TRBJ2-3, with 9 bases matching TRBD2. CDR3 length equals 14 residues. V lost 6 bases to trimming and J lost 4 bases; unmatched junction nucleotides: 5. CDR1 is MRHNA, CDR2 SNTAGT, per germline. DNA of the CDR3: TGTGCCAGCAGCCCTAGCGGGGAGGCAGATACGCAGTATTTT. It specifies CASSPSGEADTQYF.

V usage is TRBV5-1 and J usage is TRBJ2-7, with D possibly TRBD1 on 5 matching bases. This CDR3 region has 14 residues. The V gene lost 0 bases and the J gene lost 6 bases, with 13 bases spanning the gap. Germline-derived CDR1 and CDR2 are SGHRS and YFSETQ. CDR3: CASSLVSGQSEQYF. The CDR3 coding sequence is TGCGCCAGCAGCTTGGTGTCAGGGCAAAGCGAGCAGTACTTC.

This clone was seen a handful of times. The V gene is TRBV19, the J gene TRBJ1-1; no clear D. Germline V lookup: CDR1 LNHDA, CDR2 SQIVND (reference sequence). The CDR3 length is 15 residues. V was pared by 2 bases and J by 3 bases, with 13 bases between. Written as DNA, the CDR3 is TGTGCCAGTAGTATAAATAAGGGAGGAGACACTGAAGCTTTCTTT. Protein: CASSINKGGDTEAFF.

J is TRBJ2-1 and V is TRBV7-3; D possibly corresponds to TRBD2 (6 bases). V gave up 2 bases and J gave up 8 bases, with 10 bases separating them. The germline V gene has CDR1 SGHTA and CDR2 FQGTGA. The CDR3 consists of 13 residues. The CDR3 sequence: CASSLAGLDEQFF. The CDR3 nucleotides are TGTGCCAGCAGCTTAGCGGGGCTAGATGAGCAGTTCTTC.

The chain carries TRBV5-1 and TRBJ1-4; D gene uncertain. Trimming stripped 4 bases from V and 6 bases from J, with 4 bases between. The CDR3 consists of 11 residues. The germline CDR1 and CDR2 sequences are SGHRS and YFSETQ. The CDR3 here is CASSLDEKLFF. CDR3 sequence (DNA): TGCGCCAGCAGCCTGGATGAAAAACTGTTTTTT.

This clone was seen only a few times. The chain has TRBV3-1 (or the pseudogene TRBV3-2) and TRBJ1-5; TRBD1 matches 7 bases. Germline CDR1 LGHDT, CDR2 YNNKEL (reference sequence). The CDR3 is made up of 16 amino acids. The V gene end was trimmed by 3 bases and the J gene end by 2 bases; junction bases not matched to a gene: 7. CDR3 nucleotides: TGTGCCAGCAGCCACGGACAGGCCTACGGCAATCAGCCCCAGCATTTT. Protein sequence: CASSHGQAYGNQPQHF.

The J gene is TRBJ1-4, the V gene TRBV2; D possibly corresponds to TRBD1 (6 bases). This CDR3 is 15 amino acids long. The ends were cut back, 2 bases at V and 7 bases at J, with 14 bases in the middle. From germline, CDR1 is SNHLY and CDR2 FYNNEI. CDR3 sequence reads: CASSELTGNGEKLFF. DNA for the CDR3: TGTGCCAGCAGTGAACTTACAGGGAACGGTGAAAAACTGTTTTTT.

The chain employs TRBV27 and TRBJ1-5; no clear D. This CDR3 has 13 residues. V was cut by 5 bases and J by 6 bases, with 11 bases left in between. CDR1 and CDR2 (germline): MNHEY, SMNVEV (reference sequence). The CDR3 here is CASSPIGTQPQHF. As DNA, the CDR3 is TGTGCCAGCAGTCCGATAGGTACTCAGCCCCAGCATTTT.

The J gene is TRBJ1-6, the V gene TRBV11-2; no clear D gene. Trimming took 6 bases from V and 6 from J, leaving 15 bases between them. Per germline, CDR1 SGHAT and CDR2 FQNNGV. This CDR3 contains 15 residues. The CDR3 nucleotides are TGTGCCAGCAGGTTACCGGGTCGCCCTAATTCACCCCTCCACTTT. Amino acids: CASRLPGRPNSPLHF. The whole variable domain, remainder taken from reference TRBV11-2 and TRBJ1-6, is EAGVAQSPRYKIIEKRQSVAFWCNPISGHATLYWYQQILGQGPKLLIQFQNNGVVDDSQLPKDRFSAERLKGVDSTLKIQPAKLEDSAVYLCASRLPGRPNSPLHFGNGTRLTVT.

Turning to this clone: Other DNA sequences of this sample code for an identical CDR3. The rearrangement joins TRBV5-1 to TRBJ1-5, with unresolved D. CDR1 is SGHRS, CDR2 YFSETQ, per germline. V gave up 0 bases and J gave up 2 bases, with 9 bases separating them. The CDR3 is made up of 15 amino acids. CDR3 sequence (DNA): TGCGCCAGCAGCTTGGAGGGTAGTGGCAATCAGCCCCAGCATTTT. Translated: CASSLEGSGNQPQHF.

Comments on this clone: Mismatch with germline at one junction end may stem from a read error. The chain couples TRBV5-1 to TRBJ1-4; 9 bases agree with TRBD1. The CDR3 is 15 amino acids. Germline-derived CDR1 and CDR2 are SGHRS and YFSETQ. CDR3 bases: TGCGCCAGCAGTTTGGAGGGGACAGGGAATGAAAAACTGTTTTTT. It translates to CASSLEGTGNEKLFF.

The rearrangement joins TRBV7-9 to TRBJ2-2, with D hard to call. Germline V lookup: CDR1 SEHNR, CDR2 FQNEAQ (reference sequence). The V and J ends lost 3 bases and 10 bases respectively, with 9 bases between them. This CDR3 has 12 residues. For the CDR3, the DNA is TGTGCCAGCAGCTTCGGTGGTGAGGAGCTGTTTTTT. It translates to CASSFGGEELFF.

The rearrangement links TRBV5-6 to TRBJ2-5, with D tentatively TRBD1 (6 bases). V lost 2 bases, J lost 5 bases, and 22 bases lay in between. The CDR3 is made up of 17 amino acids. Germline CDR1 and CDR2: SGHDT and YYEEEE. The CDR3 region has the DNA TGTGCCAGCAGCTTCAAGCGTCCGGGCTTTACAGGGGAGACCCAGTACTTC. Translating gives CASSFKRPGFTGETQYF.

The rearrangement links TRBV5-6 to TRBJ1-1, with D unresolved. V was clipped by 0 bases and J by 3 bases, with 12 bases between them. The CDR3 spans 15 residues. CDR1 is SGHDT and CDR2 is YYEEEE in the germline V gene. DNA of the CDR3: TGTGCCAGCAGCTTGGTTCGAACAGAGGACACTGAAGCTTTCTTT. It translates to CASSLVRTEDTEAFF.